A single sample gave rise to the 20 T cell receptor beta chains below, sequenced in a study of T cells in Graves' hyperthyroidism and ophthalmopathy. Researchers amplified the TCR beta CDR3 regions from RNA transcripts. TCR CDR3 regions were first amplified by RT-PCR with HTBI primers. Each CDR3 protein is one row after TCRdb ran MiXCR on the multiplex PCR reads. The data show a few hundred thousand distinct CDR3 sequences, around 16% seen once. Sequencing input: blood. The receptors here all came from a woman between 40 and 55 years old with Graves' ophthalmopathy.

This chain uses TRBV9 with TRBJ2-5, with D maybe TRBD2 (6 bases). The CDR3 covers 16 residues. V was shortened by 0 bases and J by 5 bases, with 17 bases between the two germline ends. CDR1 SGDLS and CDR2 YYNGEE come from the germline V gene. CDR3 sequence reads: CASSVGAGPAGETQYF. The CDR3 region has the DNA TGTGCCAGCAGCGTAGGTGCAGGGCCGGCGGGGGAGACCCAGTACTTC.

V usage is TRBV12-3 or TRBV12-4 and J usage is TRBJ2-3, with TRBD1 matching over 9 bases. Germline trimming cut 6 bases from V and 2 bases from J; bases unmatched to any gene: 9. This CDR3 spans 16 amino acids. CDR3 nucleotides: TGTGCCAGCAGCCAAACAGGGGGCGTAGCCACAGATACGCAGTATTTT. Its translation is CASSQTGGVATDTQYF.

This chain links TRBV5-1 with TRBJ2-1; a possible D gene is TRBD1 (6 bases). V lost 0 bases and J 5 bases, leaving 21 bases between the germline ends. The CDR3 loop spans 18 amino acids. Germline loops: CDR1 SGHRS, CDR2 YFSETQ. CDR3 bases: TGCGCCAGCAGCTTGGCCGTAGGTGGTACAGGGTCTCACAATGAGCAGTTCTTC. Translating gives CASSLAVGGTGSHNEQFF.

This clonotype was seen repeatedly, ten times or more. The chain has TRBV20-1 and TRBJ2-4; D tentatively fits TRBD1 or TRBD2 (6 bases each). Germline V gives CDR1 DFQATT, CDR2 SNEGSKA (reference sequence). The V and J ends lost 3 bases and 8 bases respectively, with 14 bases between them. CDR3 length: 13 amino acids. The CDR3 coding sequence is TGCAGTGCTAGGACAGGAGGGGTGGACATTCAGTACTTC. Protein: CSARTGGVDIQYF.

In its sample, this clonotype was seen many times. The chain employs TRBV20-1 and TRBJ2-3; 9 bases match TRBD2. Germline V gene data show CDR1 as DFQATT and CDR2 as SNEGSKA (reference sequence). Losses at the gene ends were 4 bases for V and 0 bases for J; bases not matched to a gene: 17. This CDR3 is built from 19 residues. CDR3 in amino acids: CSAKRSSGKKFNSTDTQYF. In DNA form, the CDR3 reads TGCAGTGCTAAGCGGTCTAGCGGGAAGAAGTTTAATAGCACAGATACGCAGTATTTT.

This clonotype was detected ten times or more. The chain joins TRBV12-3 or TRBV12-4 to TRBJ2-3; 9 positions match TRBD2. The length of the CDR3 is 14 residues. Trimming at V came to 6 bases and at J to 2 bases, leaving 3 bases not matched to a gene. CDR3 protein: CASRPSGVTDTQYF. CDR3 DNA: TGTGCCAGCAGGCCTAGCGGGGTCACAGATACGCAGTATTTT.

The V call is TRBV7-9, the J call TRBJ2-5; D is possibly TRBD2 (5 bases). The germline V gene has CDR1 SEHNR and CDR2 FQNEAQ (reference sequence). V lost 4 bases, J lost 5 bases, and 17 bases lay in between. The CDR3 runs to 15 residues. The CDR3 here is CASSSPKTTGETQYF. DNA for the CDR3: TGTGCCAGCAGCTCACCAAAAACTACGGGGGAGACCCAGTACTTC.

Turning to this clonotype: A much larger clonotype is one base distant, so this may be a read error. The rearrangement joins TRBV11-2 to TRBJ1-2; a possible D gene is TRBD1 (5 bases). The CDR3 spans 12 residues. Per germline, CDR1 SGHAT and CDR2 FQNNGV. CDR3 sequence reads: CANSLGRDGYTF. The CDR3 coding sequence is TGTGCCAACAGCTTAGGCAGGGATGGCTACACCTTC. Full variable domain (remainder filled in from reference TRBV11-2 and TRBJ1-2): EAGVAQSPRYKIIEKRQSVAFWCNPISGHATLYWYQQILGQGPKLLIQFQNNGVVDDSQLPKDRFSAERLKGVDSTLKIQPAKLEDSAVYLCANSLGRDGYTFGSGTRLTVV.

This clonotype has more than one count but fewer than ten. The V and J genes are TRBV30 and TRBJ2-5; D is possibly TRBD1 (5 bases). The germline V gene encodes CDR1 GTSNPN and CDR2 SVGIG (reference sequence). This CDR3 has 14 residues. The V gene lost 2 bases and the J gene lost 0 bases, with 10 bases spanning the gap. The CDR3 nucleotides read TGTGCCTGGAGTCCCCCGGACAACCAAGAGACCCAGTACTTC. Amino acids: CAWSPPDNQETQYF. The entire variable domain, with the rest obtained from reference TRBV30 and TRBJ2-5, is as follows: SQTIHQWPATLVQPVGSPLSLECTVEGTSNPNLYWYRQAAGRGLQLLFYSVGIGQISSEVPQNLSASRPQDRQFILSSKKLLLSDSGFYLCAWSPPDNQETQYFGPGTRLLVL.

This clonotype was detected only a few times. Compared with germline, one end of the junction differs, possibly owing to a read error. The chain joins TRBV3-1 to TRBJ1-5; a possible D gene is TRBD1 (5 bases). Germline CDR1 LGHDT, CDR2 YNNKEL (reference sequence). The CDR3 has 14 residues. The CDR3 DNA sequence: TGTGTCAGCAGCCAAGGACATAGCAATCAGCCCCAGCATTTT. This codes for CVSSQGHSNQPQHF. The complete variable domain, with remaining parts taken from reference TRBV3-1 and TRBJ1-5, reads DTAVSQTPKYLVTQMGNDKSIKCEQNLGHDTMYWYKQDSKKFLKIMFSYNNKELIINETVPNRFSPKSPDKAHLNLHINSLELGDSAVYFCVSSQGHSNQPQHFGDGTRLSIL.

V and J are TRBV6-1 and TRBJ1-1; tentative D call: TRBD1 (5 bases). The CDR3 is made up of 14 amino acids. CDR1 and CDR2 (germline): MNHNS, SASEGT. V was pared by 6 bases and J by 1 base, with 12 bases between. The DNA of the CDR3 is TGTGCCAGCAGACCCTCCGGGGGGAACACTGAAGCTTTCTTT. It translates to CASRPSGGNTEAFF.

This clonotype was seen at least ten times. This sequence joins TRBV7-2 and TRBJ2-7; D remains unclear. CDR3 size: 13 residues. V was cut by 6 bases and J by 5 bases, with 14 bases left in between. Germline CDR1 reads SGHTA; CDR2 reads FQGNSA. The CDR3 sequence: CASRPPPKHEQYF. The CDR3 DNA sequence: TGTGCCAGCAGGCCTCCGCCGAAGCACGAGCAGTACTTC.

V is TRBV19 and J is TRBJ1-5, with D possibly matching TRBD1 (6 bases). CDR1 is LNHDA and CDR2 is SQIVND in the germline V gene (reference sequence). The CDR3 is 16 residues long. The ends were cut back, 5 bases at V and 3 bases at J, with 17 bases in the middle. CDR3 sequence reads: CASSEFKGVINQPQHF. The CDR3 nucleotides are TGTGCCAGTAGTGAGTTCAAGGGGGTGATCAATCAGCCCCAGCATTTT. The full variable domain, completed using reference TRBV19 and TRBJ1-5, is DGGITQSPKYLFRKEGQNVTLSCEQNLNHDAMYWYRQDPGQGLRLIYYSQIVNDFQKGDIAEGYSVSREKKESFPLTVTSAQKNPTAFYLCASSEFKGVINQPQHFGDGTRLSIL.

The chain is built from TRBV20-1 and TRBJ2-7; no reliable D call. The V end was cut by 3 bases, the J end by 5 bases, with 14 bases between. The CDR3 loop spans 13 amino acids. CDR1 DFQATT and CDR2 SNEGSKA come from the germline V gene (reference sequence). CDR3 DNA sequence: TGCAGTGCTAGGGTGACTGTATCAGACGAGCAGTACTTC. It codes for CSARVTVSDEQYF.

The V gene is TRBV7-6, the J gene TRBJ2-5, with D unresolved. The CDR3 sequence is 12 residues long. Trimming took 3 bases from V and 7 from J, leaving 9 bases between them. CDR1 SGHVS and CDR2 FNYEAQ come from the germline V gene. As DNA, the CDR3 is TGTGCCAGCAGCTTGACCAAAGGGACCCAGTACTTC. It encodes CASSLTKGTQYF. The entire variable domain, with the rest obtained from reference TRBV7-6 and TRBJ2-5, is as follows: GAGVSQSPRYKVTKRGQDVALRCDPISGHVSLYWYRQALGQGPEFLTYFNYEAQQDKSGLPNDRFSAERPEGSISTLTIQRTEQRDSAMYRCASSLTKGTQYFGPGTRLLVL.

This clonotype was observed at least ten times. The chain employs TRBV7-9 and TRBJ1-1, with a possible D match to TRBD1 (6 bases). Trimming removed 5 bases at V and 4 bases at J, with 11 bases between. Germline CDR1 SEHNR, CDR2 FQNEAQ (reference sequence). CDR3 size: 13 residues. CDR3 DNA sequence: TGTGCCAGCAGCCAATCACAGGGCACTGAAGCTTTCTTT. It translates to CASSQSQGTEAFF.

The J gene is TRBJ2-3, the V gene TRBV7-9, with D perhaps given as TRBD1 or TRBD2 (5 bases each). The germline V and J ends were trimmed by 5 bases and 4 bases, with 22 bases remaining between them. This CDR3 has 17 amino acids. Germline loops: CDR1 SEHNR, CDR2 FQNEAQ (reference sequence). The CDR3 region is CASSPTHGTRGSDTQYF. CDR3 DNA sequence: TGTGCCAGCAGCCCGACACATGGGACCCGAGGATCAGATACGCAGTATTTT.

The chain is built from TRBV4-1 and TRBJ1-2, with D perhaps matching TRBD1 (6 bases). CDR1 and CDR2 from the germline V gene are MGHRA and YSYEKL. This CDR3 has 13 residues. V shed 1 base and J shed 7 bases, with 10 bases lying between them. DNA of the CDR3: TGCGCCAGCAGCCAAGGCGGGGGCTTTGGCTACACCTTC. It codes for CASSQGGGFGYTF.

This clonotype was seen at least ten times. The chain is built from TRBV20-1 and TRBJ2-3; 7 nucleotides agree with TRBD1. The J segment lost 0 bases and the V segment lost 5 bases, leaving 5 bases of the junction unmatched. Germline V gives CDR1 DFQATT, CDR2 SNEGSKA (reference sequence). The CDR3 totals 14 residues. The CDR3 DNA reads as TGCAGTGCTGGGGACAGCGCTAGCACAGATACGCAGTATTTT. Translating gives CSAGDSASTDTQYF.

The CDR3 DNA follows: TGTGCCACCAGCAGAGCCCTAGCGGGTTTCTACAATGAGCAGTTCTTC. Its translation is CATSRALAGFYNEQFF. This chain links TRBV15 with TRBJ2-1; 8 nucleotides match TRBD2. The V and J ends lost 1 base and 3 bases, in that order; junction bases with no gene match: 5. CDR3 length equals 16 residues. Germline CDR1 is LNHNV and CDR2 is YYDKDF (reference sequence).